The entry below describes one T cell receptor (beta chain). Its antigen is undetermined. Sequencing libraries made from TCR beta cDNA carried unique molecular identifiers. TCRdb reprocessed the PCR reads via MiXCR and lists one record per CDR3 protein. The table includes about 820,000 distinct CDR3 sequences, around 53% detected once. This specimen belongs to a study of post-analysis software for immune sequencing data. Findings and caveats of the study: Patients showed TRBV5-6, TRBV5-1 and TRBV20-1 among a few TRBV segments more frequent than in controls.

The V gene end was trimmed by 5 bases and the J gene end by 3 bases; junction bases not matched to a gene: 7. Germline CDR1 SEHNR, CDR2 FQNEAQ (reference sequence). This CDR3 is built from 16 residues. This chain joins TRBV7-9 and TRBJ2-4, with TRBD1 identical over 10 bases. Material for sequencing was blood. This clonotype was obtained from a girl between 10 and 17 years old with multiple sclerosis. CDR3 in amino acids: CASSRDRGPDKNIQYF. In DNA form, the CDR3 reads TGTGCCAGCAGCCGCGACAGGGGGCCTGACAAAAACATTCAGTACTTC. Combining the CDR3 with reference TRBV7-9 and TRBJ2-4 gives the whole variable domain DTGVSQNPRHKITKRGQNVTFRCDPISEHNRLYWYRQTLGQGPEFLTYFQNEAQLEKSRLLSDRFSAERPKGSFSTLEIQRTEQGDSAMYLCASSRDRGPDKNIQYFGAGTRLSVL.